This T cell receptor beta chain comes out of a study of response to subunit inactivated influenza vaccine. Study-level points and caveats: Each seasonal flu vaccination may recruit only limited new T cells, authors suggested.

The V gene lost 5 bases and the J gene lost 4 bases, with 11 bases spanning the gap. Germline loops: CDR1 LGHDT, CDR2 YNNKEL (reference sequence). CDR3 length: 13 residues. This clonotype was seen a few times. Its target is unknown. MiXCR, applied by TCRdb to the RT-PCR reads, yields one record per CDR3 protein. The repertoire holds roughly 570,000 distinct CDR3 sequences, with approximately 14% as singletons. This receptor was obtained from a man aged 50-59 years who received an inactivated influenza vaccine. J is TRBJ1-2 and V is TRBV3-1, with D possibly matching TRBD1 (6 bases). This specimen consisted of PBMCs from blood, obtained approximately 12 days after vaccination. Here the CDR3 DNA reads TGTGCCAGCAGCAACCCACAGGGCTATGGCTACACCTTC. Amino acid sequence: CASSNPQGYGYTF.